The 6 T cell receptor beta chains below come from one sample, sequenced in a study of control samples from healthy donors and cancer patients. Here immunoSEQ multiplex PCR was the method, and the copy in TCRdb shows in-frame clones only, minus some. The table includes roughly 190,000 clones, approximately 90% detected once. Material for sequencing was blood. These receptors were taken from a man aged 25 to 40 in good health.

This clone was detected only once. The CDR3 region has the DNA TGTGCCAGTAGTACCTACCCCGGGGCCTACGAGCAGTACTTC. Translation gives CASSTYPGAYEQYF. The chain joins TRBV19 to TRBJ2-7, with a weak D call TRBD2 (5 bases). The CDR3 loop spans 14 amino acids. The germline V gene encodes CDR1 LNHDA and CDR2 SQIVND (reference sequence). Trimming took off 4 bases at V and 2 bases at J, with 12 bases between the two ends.

The chain has TRBV28 and TRBJ1-1; tentatively, D is TRBD1 (6 bases). Trimming left V 6 bases short and J 7 bases short, with 12 bases between. CDR1 and CDR2 from the germline V gene are MDHEN and SYDVKM. This CDR3 comprises 12 residues. This CDR3 reads CASSLGGVEAFF. In nucleotides, the CDR3 is TGTGCCAGCAGCCTAGGGGGGGTTGAAGCTTTCTTT.

The CDR3 region has the DNA TGTGCCAGCAGTTTGCTGGGGCGGGGGTCCCACGAGCAGTACTTC. This translates into CASSLLGRGSHEQYF. The chain uses TRBV28 and TRBJ2-7; 7 bases map to TRBD2. The ends lost 3 bases at V and 5 bases at J; junction bases unmatched: 10. The CDR3 is 15 amino acids. The germline gives CDR1 MDHEN, CDR2 SYDVKM.

The chain couples TRBV6-4 to TRBJ2-3; D not certain. The V gene's germline CDR1 is MRHNA and CDR2 SNTAGT. Trimming left V 7 bases short and J 2 bases short, with 16 bases between. The CDR3 is made up of 15 amino acids. The CDR3 sequence: CASNGRQNPTDTQYF. The CDR3 bases are TGTGCCAGCAATGGCAGACAAAACCCCACAGATACGCAGTATTTT.

This rearrangement joins TRBV5-1 to TRBJ2-3, with 10 bases matching TRBD1. Unmatched junction bases numbered 14, after V lost 3 bases and J lost 1 base. The germline V gene has CDR1 SGHRS and CDR2 YFSETQ. The CDR3 is made up of 19 amino acids. For the CDR3, the DNA is TGCGCCAGCAGCTCCCCCCCGGGACAGGGGCTAATGGGCACAGATACGCAGTATTTT. The encoded protein is CASSSPPGQGLMGTDTQYF.

V and J are TRBV2 and TRBJ2-3; D ambiguous. Germline CDR1 SNHLY, CDR2 FYNNEI. CDR3 length: 14 residues. The V gene lost 9 bases and the J gene lost 2 bases, with 15 bases spanning the gap. The CDR3 nucleotides are TGTGCCAGTTCCATGGGGTTGGCCACAGATACGCAGTATTTT. This encodes CASSMGLATDTQYF.